In this sample, the clone carrying this TCR beta chain turned up a few times. Its antigen is unidentified. This record comes from a study of STAT5B mutations in CD4+ large granular lymphocyte leukemia. Study-level points and caveats: Approximately 25% of private leukemic clonotypes occurred rarely in other patients' non-leukemic repertoires.

The junction had 7 bases not matched to a gene; V was cut back by 4 bases and J by 5 bases. This CDR3 is 14 amino acids long. Germline assignment: CDR1 LNHDA and CDR2 SQIVND (reference sequence). The assay was immunoSEQ multiplex PCR, and TCRdb's table has in-frame clones only and misses some. The data show under 50,000 clones, more than 65% seen once. The sequenced sample consisted of CD4+ T cells from blood buffy coats. V gene TRBV19 combines with J gene TRBJ1-1; 7 bases are shared with TRBD1. This TCR was recovered from a human donor in good health. The CDR3 region has the DNA TGTGCCAGTAGTACGAACAGGGGAGATACTGAAGCTTTCTTT. Translated, it gives CASSTNRGDTEAFF.